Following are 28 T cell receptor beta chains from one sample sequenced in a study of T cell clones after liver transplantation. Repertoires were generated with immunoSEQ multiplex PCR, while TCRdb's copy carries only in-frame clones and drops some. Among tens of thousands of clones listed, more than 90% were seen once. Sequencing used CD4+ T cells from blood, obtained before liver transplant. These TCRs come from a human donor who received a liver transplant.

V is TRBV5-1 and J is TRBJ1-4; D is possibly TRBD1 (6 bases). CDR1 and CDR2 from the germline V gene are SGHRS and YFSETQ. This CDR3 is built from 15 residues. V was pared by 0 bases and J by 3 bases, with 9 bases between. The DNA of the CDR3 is TGCGCCAGCAGCTTGGACAGGGCGGCTAATGAAAAACTGTTTTTT. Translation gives CASSLDRAANEKLFF.

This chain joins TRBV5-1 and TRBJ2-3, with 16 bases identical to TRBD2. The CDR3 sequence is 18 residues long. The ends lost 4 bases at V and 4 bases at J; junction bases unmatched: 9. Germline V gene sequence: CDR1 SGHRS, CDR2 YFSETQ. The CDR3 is CASSGLGTSGRAADTQYF. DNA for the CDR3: TGCGCCAGCAGCGGACTAGGGACTAGCGGGAGGGCCGCAGATACGCAGTATTTT.

In nucleotides, the CDR3 is TGTGCCAGCACCTACCTGGACAGGCCCACCGGGGAGCTGTTTTTT. Amino acids: CASTYLDRPTGELFF. This rearrangement joins TRBV6-5 to TRBJ2-2; 7 nucleotides match TRBD1. CDR3 size: 15 residues. CDR1 and CDR2 from the germline V gene are MNHEY and SVGAGI. V trimming: 7 bases; J trimming: 4 bases; junction bases outside the gene matches: 9.

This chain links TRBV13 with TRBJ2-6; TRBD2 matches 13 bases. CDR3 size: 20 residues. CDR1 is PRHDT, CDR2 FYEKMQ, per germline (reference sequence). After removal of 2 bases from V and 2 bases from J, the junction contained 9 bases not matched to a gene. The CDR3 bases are TGTGCCAGCAGCTTATACTCGAGAACTAGCGGGAGGGCTGGGGCCAACGTCCTGACTTTC. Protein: CASSLYSRTSGRAGANVLTF.

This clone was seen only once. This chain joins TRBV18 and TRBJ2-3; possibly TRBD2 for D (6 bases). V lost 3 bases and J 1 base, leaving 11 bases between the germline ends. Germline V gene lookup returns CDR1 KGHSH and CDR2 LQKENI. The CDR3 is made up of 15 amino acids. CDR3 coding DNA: TGTGCCAGCTCACCGGGACTTCTTCGCACAGATACGCAGTATTTT. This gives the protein CASSPGLLRTDTQYF.

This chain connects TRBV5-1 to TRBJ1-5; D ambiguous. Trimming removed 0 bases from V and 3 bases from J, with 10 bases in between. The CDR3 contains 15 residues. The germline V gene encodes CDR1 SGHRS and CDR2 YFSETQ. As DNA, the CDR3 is TGCGCCAGCAGCTTGGATTCAGGTTTCAATCAGCCCCAGCATTTT. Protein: CASSLDSGFNQPQHF.

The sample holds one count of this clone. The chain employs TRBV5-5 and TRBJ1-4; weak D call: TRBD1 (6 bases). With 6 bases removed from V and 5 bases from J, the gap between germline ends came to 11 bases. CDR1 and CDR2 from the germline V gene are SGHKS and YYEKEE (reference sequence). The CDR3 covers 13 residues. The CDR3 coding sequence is TGTGCCAGCAACGGGGGCCCCAATGAAAAACTGTTTTTT. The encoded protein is CASNGGPNEKLFF.

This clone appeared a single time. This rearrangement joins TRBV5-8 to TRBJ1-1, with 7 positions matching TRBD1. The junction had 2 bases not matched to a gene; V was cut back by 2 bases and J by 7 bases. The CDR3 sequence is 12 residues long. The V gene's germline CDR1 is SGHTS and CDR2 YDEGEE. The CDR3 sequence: CASSFPGGEAFF. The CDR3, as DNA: TGTGCCAGCAGCTTTCCAGGGGGTGAAGCTTTCTTT.

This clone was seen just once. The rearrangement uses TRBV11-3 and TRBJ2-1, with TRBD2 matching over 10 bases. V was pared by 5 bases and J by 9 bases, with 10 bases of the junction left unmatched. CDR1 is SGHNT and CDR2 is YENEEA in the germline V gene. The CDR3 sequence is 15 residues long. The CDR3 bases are TGTGCCAGCAGCCCCATAGCGGGAGGAGAGGGTGAGCAGTTCTTC. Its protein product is CASSPIAGGEGEQFF.

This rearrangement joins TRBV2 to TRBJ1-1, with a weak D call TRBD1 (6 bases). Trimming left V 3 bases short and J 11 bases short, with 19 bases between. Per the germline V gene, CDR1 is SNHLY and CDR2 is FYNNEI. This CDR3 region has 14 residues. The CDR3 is CASSEAGAHVSAFF. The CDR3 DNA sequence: TGTGCCAGCAGTGAGGCAGGGGCGCATGTCTCGGCTTTCTTT.

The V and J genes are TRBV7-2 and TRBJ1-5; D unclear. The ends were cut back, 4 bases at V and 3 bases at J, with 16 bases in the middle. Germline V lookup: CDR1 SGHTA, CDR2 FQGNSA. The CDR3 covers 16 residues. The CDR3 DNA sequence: TGTGCCAGCAGCTCCCGAGCGTCTCAACTCAATCAGCCCCAGCATTTT. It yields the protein CASSSRASQLNQPQHF. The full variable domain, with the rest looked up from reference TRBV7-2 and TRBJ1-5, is GAGVSQSPSNKVTEKGKDVELRCDPISGHTALYWYRQSLGQGLEFLIYFQGNSAPDKSGLPSDRFSAERTGGSVSTLTIQRTQQEDSAVYLCASSSRASQLNQPQHFGDGTRLSIL.

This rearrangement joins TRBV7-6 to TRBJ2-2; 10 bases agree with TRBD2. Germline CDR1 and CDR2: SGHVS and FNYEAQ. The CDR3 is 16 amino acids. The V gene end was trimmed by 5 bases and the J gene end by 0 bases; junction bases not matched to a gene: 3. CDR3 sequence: CASSPLAGANTGELFF. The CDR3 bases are TGTGCCAGCAGCCCTCTAGCGGGGGCGAACACCGGGGAGCTGTTTTTT.

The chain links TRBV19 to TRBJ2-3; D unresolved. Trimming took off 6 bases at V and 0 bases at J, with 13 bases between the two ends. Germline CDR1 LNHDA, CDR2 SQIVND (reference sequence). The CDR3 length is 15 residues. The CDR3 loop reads CASRVQHFSTDTQYF. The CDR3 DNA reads TGTGCCAGTAGGGTACAACATTTTAGCACAGATACGCAGTATTTT.

Here the CDR3 reads CASSKTDRDEQYF. CDR3 nucleotides: TGTGCCAGCAGCAAAACCGACAGGGACGAGCAGTACTTC. The genes are TRBV7-2 and TRBJ2-7; 7 bases align to TRBD1. The CDR3 totals 13 residues. CDR1 and CDR2 from the germline V gene are SGHTA and FQGNSA. The J segment lost 5 bases and the V segment lost 5 bases, leaving 6 bases of the junction unmatched.

CDR3 bases: TGCGCCAGCAGCTCGGGACTGGCACACATCACAGATACGCAGTATTTT. As protein: CASSSGLAHITDTQYF. This chain connects TRBV5-1 to TRBJ2-3, with D possibly TRBD2 on 6 matching bases. Germline V gene sequence: CDR1 SGHRS, CDR2 YFSETQ. V was clipped by 3 bases and J by 2 bases, with 16 bases between them. The length of the CDR3 is 16 residues.

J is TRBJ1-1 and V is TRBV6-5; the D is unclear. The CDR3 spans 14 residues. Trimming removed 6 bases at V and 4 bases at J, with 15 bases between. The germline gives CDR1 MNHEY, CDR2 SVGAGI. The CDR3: CASSRDNIVTEAFF. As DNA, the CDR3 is TGTGCCAGCAGCCGGGATAACATAGTCACTGAAGCTTTCTTT.

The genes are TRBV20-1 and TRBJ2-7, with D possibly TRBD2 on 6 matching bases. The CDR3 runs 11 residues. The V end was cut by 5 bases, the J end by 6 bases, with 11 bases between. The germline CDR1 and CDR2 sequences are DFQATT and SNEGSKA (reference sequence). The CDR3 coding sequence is TGCAGTGCTGCCGGGACTGTCGAGCAGTACTTC. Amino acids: CSAAGTVEQYF.

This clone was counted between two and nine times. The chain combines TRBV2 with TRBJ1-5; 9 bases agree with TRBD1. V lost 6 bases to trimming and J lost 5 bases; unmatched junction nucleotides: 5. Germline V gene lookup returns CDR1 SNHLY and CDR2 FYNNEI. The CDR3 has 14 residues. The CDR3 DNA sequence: TGTGCCAGCAGAGGGACAGGGAGAGATCAGCCCCAGCATTTT. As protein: CASRGTGRDQPQHF.

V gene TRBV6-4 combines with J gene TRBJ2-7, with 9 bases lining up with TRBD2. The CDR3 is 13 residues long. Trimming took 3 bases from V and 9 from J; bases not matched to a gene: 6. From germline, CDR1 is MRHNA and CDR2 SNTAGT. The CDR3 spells CASSESGRTPQYF. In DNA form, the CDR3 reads TGTGCCAGCAGTGAAAGCGGGAGGACCCCGCAGTACTTC.

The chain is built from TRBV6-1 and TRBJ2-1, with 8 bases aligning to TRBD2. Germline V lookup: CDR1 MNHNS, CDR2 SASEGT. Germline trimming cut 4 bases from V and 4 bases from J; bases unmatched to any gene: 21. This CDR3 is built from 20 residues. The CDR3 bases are TGTGCCAGCAGTGCCCCGGGAATTTTGGTAACTAGCGGAAGATACAATGAGCAGTTCTTC. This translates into CASSAPGILVTSGRYNEQFF.

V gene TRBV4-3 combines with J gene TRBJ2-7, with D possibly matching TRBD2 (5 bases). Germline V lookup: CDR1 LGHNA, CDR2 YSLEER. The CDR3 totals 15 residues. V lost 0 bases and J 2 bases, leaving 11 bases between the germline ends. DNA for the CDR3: TGCGCCAGCAGCCAAGATCAAAGCGGAGCCTACGAGCAGTACTTC. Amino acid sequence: CASSQDQSGAYEQYF.

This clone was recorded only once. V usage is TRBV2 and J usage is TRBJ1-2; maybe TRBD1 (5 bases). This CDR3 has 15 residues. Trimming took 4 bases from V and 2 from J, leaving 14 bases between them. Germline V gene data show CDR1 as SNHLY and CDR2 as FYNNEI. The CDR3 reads CASSGLQGLNYGYTF. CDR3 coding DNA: TGTGCCAGCAGTGGGCTGCAGGGTCTAAACTATGGCTACACCTTC. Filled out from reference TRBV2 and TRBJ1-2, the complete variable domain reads EPEVTQTPSHQVTQMGQEVILRCVPISNHLYFYWYRQILGQKVEFLVSFYNNEISEKSEIFDDQFSVERPDGSNFTLKIRSTKLEDSAMYFCASSGLQGLNYGYTFGSGTRLTVV.

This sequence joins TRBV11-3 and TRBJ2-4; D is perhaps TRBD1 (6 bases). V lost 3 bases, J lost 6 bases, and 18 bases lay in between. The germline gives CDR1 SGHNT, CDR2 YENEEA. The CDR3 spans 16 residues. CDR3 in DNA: TGTGCCAGCAGCTTTCAGGCCGGGACATCGAGAAACATTCAGTACTTC. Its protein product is CASSFQAGTSRNIQYF.

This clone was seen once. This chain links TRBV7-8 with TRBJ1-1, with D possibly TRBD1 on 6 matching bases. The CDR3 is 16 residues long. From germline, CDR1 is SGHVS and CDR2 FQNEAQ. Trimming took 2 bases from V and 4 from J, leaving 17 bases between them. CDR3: CASSLRERGLSTEAFF. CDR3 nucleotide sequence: TGTGCCAGCAGCTTACGCGAGCGGGGGCTGAGCACTGAAGCTTTCTTT.

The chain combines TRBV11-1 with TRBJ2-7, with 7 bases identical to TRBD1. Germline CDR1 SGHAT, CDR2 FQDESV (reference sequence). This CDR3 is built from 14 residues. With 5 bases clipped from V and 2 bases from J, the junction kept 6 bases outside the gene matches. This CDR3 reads CASSRDSFTYEQYF. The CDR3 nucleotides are TGTGCCAGCAGCCGGGACAGCTTTACCTACGAGCAGTACTTC.

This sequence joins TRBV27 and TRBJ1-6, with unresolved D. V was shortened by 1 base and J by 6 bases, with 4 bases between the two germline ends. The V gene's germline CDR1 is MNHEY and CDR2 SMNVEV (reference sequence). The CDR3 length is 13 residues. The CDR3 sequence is CASSLFINSPLHF. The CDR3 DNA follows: TGTGCCAGCAGTTTATTCATTAATTCACCCCTCCACTTT.

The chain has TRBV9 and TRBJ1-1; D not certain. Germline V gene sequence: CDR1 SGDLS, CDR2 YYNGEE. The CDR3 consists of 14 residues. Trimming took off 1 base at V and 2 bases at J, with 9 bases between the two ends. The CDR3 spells CASSVLSENTEAFF. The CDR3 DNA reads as TGTGCCAGCAGCGTATTGTCGGAAAACACTGAAGCTTTCTTT.

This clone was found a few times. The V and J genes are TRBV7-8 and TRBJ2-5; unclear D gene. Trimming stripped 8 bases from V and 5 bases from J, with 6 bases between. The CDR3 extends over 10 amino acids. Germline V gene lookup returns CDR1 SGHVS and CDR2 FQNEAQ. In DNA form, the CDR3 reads TGTGCCAGCGCTGAGGAGACCCAGTACTTC. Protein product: CASAEETQYF.